This TCR beta chain was identified in a study of response to subunit inactivated influenza vaccine. Germline values: CDR1 SEHNR, CDR2 FQNEAQ (reference sequence). The CDR3 spans 13 residues. The V end lost 0 bases, the J end lost 13 bases, and 13 bases lay between the germline ends. TCRdb called the RT-PCR reads again in MiXCR, with one record for every CDR3 protein. The table records more than 450,000 distinct CDR3 sequences, about 12% of them present only once. The table lists this clonotype with a few counts. The rearrangement joins TRBV7-9 to TRBJ2-1, with D maybe TRBD2 (6 bases). The clonotype originates from a man between 50 and 59 years old who received an inactivated influenza vaccine. The sequenced sample was PBMCs from blood, obtained on the day of vaccination. The CDR3 nucleotides read TGTGCCAGCAGCTTAGCGTATCTGGAGGGCCAGTTCTTC. This translates into CASSLAYLEGQFF.